Each of the 30 T cell receptor beta chains below was sequenced from the same sample in a study of blood T cell repertoires in COVID-19. Assay used: immunoSEQ multiplex PCR; TCRdb lists only in-frame clones, some missing. The table lists a few hundred thousand clones, roughly 80% of them singletons. The sequenced material came from peripheral blood. These receptors originate from a woman aged 80 or older with acute or convalescent COVID-19.

The J gene is TRBJ1-5, the V gene TRBV27; no clear D gene. CDR1 MNHEY and CDR2 SMNVEV come from the germline V gene (reference sequence). Trimming pared 5 bases from V and 4 bases from J, leaving 6 bases between. The CDR3 loop spans 12 amino acids. The CDR3 sequence: CASSLYNQPQHF. In nucleotides, the CDR3 is TGTGCCAGCAGTCTCTATAATCAGCCCCAGCATTTT.

The chain is built from TRBV10-3 and TRBJ2-2; TRBD1 matches at 7 bases. The CDR3 loop spans 15 amino acids. V was clipped by 8 bases and J by 2 bases; unmatched bases: 8. CDR1 and CDR2 (germline): ENHRY, SYGVKD. As DNA, the CDR3 is TGTGCCATCGACTCCGGGACAGCCAACACCGGGGAGCTGTTTTTT. It yields the protein CAIDSGTANTGELFF.

The chain joins TRBV11-1 to TRBJ2-1, with a tentative D call TRBD2 (6 bases). CDR1 SGHAT and CDR2 FQDESV come from the germline V gene (reference sequence). The CDR3 extends over 15 amino acids. The V end lost 6 bases, the J end lost 6 bases, and 18 bases lay between the germline ends. The CDR3: CASSAGSLRGNEQFF. Written as DNA, the CDR3 is TGTGCCAGCAGTGCGGGATCCCTTAGAGGCAATGAGCAGTTCTTC. The whole variable domain, filled in from reference TRBV11-1 and TRBJ2-1, reads EAEVAQSPRYKITEKSQAVAFWCDPISGHATLYWYRQILGQGPELLVQFQDESVVDDSQLPKDRFSAERLKGVDSTLKIQPAELGDSAMYLCASSAGSLRGNEQFFGPGTRLTVL.

This chain uses TRBV5-1 with TRBJ2-1; D is possibly TRBD1 (5 bases). The V gene's germline CDR1 is SGHRS and CDR2 YFSETQ. The CDR3 totals 15 residues. Trimming cost V 2 bases and J 5 bases, with 14 bases left between them. CDR3 bases: TGCGCCAGCAGCTTATCCAGGGTCGGGCACAATGAGCAGTTCTTC. Translating it yields CASSLSRVGHNEQFF.

V usage is TRBV19 and J usage is TRBJ1-2; 9 positions match TRBD1. CDR1 and CDR2 (germline): LNHDA, SQIVND (reference sequence). With V trimmed by 6 bases and J by 4 bases, 9 bases remained unmatched. The length of the CDR3 is 15 residues. This CDR3 reads CASRSGTGWSYGYTF. The CDR3 DNA follows: TGTGCCAGTAGATCCGGGACAGGGTGGAGCTATGGCTACACCTTC.

The chain employs TRBV11-1 and TRBJ1-1; D not certain. In germline, CDR1 is SGHAT, CDR2 FQDESV (reference sequence). Trimming removed 5 bases from V and 6 bases from J, with 10 bases in between. This CDR3 region has 12 residues. CDR3 sequence reads: CASSQNTPEAFF. The CDR3 coding sequence is TGTGCCAGCAGCCAGAATACCCCTGAAGCTTTCTTT.

The rearrangement uses TRBV6-2 or TRBV6-3 and TRBJ1-5; 8 bases fit TRBD1. CDR1 is MNHEY and CDR2 is SVGEGT in the germline V gene. This CDR3 comprises 17 residues. J lost 0 bases, V lost 6 bases, and 10 bases had no gene match. Here the CDR3 DNA reads TGTGCCAGCAGCTCGGGACAGGTCGCTCATAGCAATCAGCCCCAGCATTTT. It encodes CASSSGQVAHSNQPQHF.

The chain links TRBV24-1 to TRBJ2-3, with a weak D call TRBD1 (5 bases). CDR3 length: 13 amino acids. Per germline, CDR1 KGHDR and CDR2 SFDVKD. V gave up 10 bases and J gave up 2 bases, with 12 bases separating them. CDR3: CATRDSNTDTQYF. The CDR3 DNA reads as TGTGCCACGAGAGACAGTAACACAGATACGCAGTATTTT.

This clone has a handful of counts. This chain connects TRBV24-1 to TRBJ2-6; TRBD1 matches 7 bases. This CDR3 is 16 amino acids long. Germline lookup yields CDR1 KGHDR and CDR2 SFDVKD. Losses at the gene ends were 5 bases for V and 0 bases for J; bases not matched to a gene: 3. The chain's CDR3 is CATSGRDSSGANVLTF. CDR3 nucleotide sequence: TGTGCCACCAGTGGTAGGGACAGCTCTGGGGCCAACGTCCTGACTTTC.

The CDR3 region has the DNA TGTGCCAGCAGTTACCTCGCAGGAACAACTAATGAAAAACTGTTTTTT. Its translation: CASSYLAGTTNEKLFF. The V and J genes are TRBV6-5 and TRBJ1-4; D is undetermined. Germline loops: CDR1 MNHEY, CDR2 SVGAGI. V shed 2 bases and J shed 0 bases, with 10 bases lying between them. The CDR3 is made up of 16 amino acids.

The rearrangement links TRBV11-3 to TRBJ2-7, with D maybe TRBD1 (7 bases). Germline V lookup: CDR1 SGHNT, CDR2 YENEEA. This CDR3 comprises 14 residues. Trimming shortened V by 5 bases and J by 7 bases, and 18 bases separated the two germline ends. The CDR3 DNA is TGTGCCAGCAGCCCAGGGGGGCGGGGAGGAGAGCAGTACTTC. Translated: CASSPGGRGGEQYF.

CDR3 sequence: CASSADTYTEAFF. The CDR3 bases are TGTGCCAGCAGTGCCGACACCTACACTGAAGCTTTCTTT. J is TRBJ1-1 and V is TRBV9, with D hard to call. Germline V CDR1 and CDR2: SGDLS, YYNGEE. The V gene lost 5 bases and the J gene lost 3 bases, with 11 bases spanning the gap. The CDR3 has 13 amino acids.

This clone was detected a few times. This rearrangement joins TRBV12-3 or TRBV12-4 to TRBJ1-5; D remains unclear. The germline V and J ends were trimmed by 6 bases and 0 bases, with 6 bases remaining between them. The CDR3 sequence is 13 residues long. The CDR3 is CASRPDSNQPQHF. The CDR3 DNA reads TGTGCCAGCAGGCCAGATAGCAATCAGCCCCAGCATTTT.

The chain joins TRBV7-8 to TRBJ1-2; D possibly corresponds to TRBD1 (5 bases). Trimming left V 1 base short and J 4 bases short, with 19 bases between. The CDR3 is 17 amino acids. From germline, CDR1 is SGHVS and CDR2 FQNEAQ. CDR3: CASSLEAHRSISYGYTF. For the CDR3, the DNA is TGTGCCAGCAGCTTAGAGGCGCACAGGAGTATATCCTATGGCTACACCTTC.

The V and J genes are TRBV4-3 and TRBJ2-2; no clear D. CDR1 and CDR2 (germline): LGHNA, YSLEER. Trimming left V 4 bases short and J 1 base short, with 7 bases between. CDR3 length: 14 amino acids. CDR3 region: CASSLNRNTGELFF. The CDR3 nucleotides read TGCGCCAGCAGCCTAAACAGGAACACCGGGGAGCTGTTTTTT.

The chain is built from TRBV7-3 and TRBJ2-2; possible D gene TRBD1, 5 bases. CDR1 SGHTA and CDR2 FQGTGA come from the germline V gene. V lost 6 bases and J 6 bases, leaving 14 bases between the germline ends. The CDR3 extends over 14 amino acids. The CDR3 is CASREGVNAGELFF. The CDR3 DNA sequence: TGTGCCAGCAGGGAAGGGGTAAACGCCGGGGAGCTGTTTTTT.

The rearrangement joins TRBV29-1 to TRBJ1-5; TRBD1 aligns across 7 bases. This CDR3 has 13 residues. The J segment lost 4 bases and the V segment lost 6 bases, leaving 6 bases of the junction unmatched. From germline, CDR1 is SQVTM and CDR2 ANQGSEA. CDR3 sequence reads: CSVRDSANQPQHF. CDR3 DNA: TGCAGCGTCCGGGACAGCGCAAATCAGCCCCAGCATTTT.

The chain couples TRBV6-2 or TRBV6-3 to TRBJ1-5, with 11 bases aligning to TRBD1. Germline-derived CDR1 and CDR2 are MNHEY and SVGEGT. The CDR3 runs to 16 residues. V lost 2 bases, J lost 3 bases, and 3 bases stayed unmatched. The CDR3 DNA reads TGTGCCAGCAGTTACGGGACAGGGGGATTCAATCAGCCCCAGCATTTT. Translated: CASSYGTGGFNQPQHF.

V usage is TRBV6-2 or TRBV6-3 and J usage is TRBJ2-7; TRBD1 agrees at 7 bases. Germline assignment: CDR1 MNHEY and CDR2 SVGEGT. V was clipped by 2 bases and J by 1 base; unmatched bases: 5. The CDR3 contains 15 residues. The CDR3 DNA sequence: TGTGCCAGCAGTTACCCCCGGGACAGATCCTACGAGCAGTACTTC. It is translated as CASSYPRDRSYEQYF.

V gene TRBV10-1 combines with J gene TRBJ2-1, with 13 bases lining up with TRBD2. Trimming cost V 6 bases and J 0 bases; bases outside gene matches: 2. This CDR3 region has 16 residues. In germline, CDR1 is WNHNN, CDR2 SYGVQD (reference sequence). Written as DNA, the CDR3 is TGCGCCAGCAGCCGGACTAGCGGGAGCTCCTACAATGAGCAGTTCTTC. Its translation: CASSRTSGSSYNEQFF.

This sequence joins TRBV4-3 and TRBJ2-2; 10 nucleotides line up with TRBD1. The V segment lost 0 bases and the J segment 4 bases; nucleotides outside the gene matches: 11. This CDR3 has 19 residues. Germline V gene sequence: CDR1 LGHNA, CDR2 YSLEER. CDR3 sequence: CASSQDRDRGPGPTGELFF. The CDR3 region has the DNA TGCGCCAGCAGCCAAGATCGGGACAGGGGACCAGGTCCCACCGGGGAGCTGTTTTTT.

A note on this clone: Other nucleotide sequences from this sample produce the same CDR3. The rearrangement joins TRBV9 to TRBJ2-1, with D uncertain. Deletions cut 0 bases from V and 2 bases from J, with 9 bases between. The CDR3 spans 15 residues. Germline V gene sequence: CDR1 SGDLS, CDR2 YYNGEE. The DNA for the CDR3 is TGTGCCAGCAGCGTAGAGAGGTGGCCCTACAATGAGCAGTTCTTC. It specifies CASSVERWPYNEQFF.

The J gene is TRBJ2-2, the V gene TRBV5-4, with 10 bases aligning to TRBD1. V lost 3 bases to trimming and J lost 4 bases; unmatched junction nucleotides: 9. This CDR3 spans 17 amino acids. Germline lookup yields CDR1 SGHNT and CDR2 YYREEE (reference sequence). The CDR3 DNA is TGTGCCAGCAGCTCGGGCATCGGACAGGGGGGCACCGGGGAGCTGTTTTTT. This gives the protein CASSSGIGQGGTGELFF.

The chain couples TRBV4-1 to TRBJ1-1; D unclear. Per germline, CDR1 MGHRA and CDR2 YSYEKL. This CDR3 contains 13 residues. Trimming shortened V by 2 bases and J by 5 bases, and 9 bases separated the two germline ends. Here the CDR3 reads CASSQQVGTEAFF. In nucleotides, the CDR3 is TGCGCCAGCAGCCAACAGGTCGGAACTGAAGCTTTCTTT.

The chain couples TRBV7-2 to TRBJ2-7; 7 bases match TRBD1. The CDR3 contains 15 residues. After removal of 0 bases from V and 2 bases from J, the junction contained 4 bases not matched to a gene. Germline V gives CDR1 SGHTA, CDR2 FQGNSA. The CDR3 sequence is CASSLAPQGAYEQYF. In nucleotides, the CDR3 is TGTGCCAGCAGCTTAGCACCTCAGGGGGCCTACGAGCAGTACTTC. Full variable domain (rest looked up from reference TRBV7-2 and TRBJ2-7): GAGVSQSPSNKVTEKGKDVELRCDPISGHTALYWYRQSLGQGLEFLIYFQGNSAPDKSGLPSDRFSAERTGGSVSTLTIQRTQQEDSAVYLCASSLAPQGAYEQYFGPGTRLTVT.

The chain combines TRBV18 with TRBJ2-1, with D perhaps TRBD1 (6 bases). CDR1 is KGHSH, CDR2 LQKENI, per germline. V was shortened by 0 bases and J by 7 bases, with 7 bases between the two germline ends. This CDR3 comprises 13 residues. CDR3 bases: TGTGCCAGCTCACCACCGGGACATAATGAGCAGTTCTTC. Protein sequence: CASSPPGHNEQFF.

V is TRBV7-2 and J is TRBJ1-5; D possibly corresponds to TRBD1 (5 bases). Between the trimmed V and J ends, which lost 5 bases and 7 bases, there was a span of 18 bases. The CDR3 runs to 15 residues. Germline CDR1 and CDR2: SGHTA and FQGNSA. The CDR3 DNA sequence: TGTGCCAGCAGCCCAACCCAACAGGTATGGCAGCCCCAGCATTTT. It is translated as CASSPTQQVWQPQHF. The full variable domain, rest sourced from reference TRBV7-2 and TRBJ1-5, is GAGVSQSPSNKVTEKGKDVELRCDPISGHTALYWYRQSLGQGLEFLIYFQGNSAPDKSGLPSDRFSAERTGGSVSTLTIQRTQQEDSAVYLCASSPTQQVWQPQHFGDGTRLSIL.

This chain uses TRBV5-1 with TRBJ2-2; a possible D gene is TRBD1 (5 bases). V was clipped by 3 bases and J by 4 bases, with 13 bases between them. CDR1 and CDR2 from the germline V gene are SGHRS and YFSETQ. There are 15 residues in the CDR3. The CDR3 nucleotides read TGCGCCAGCAGCTCGGAGCAGGGTAGCACCGGGGAGCTGTTTTTT. Amino acids: CASSSEQGSTGELFF.

In its sample, this clone was seen a few times. The chain joins TRBV28 to TRBJ2-1; 7 nucleotides agree with TRBD2. The CDR3 runs 14 residues. CDR1 and CDR2 (germline): MDHEN, SYDVKM. With 8 bases clipped from V and 2 bases from J, the junction kept 6 bases outside the gene matches. The CDR3 nucleotides are TGTGCCAGCCGACCGGGACTAACCTACAATGAGCAGTTCTTC. The encoded protein is CASRPGLTYNEQFF.

This clone was seen at least ten times. The rearrangement joins TRBV7-9 to TRBJ2-4; 9 nucleotides agree with TRBD1. This CDR3 region has 15 residues. Losses at the gene ends were 5 bases for V and 4 bases for J; bases not matched to a gene: 6. Germline CDR1 SEHNR, CDR2 FQNEAQ (reference sequence). CDR3 coding DNA: TGTGCCAGCAGCCGGCCGGGACAGGGAAAAAACATTCAGTACTTC. This gives the protein CASSRPGQGKNIQYF.